This T cell receptor beta chain was documented in a study of blood T cell repertoires in COVID-19. At the level of the study: Spain, Italy and the United States supplied samples that represented acute and convalescent COVID-19. PBMCs, B-cell-depleted T cells, or T cells were the source of the cDNA or gDNA that made up the material.

Study processing details: Using reference gene primer amplification, nucleated cell counts were estimated. Sequencing was performed with immunoSEQ multiplex PCR; in TCRdb, only in-frame clones are kept and a portion is missing. Clone size and V and J calls were adopted from that table, with D and trimming inferred from the DNA. The table shows about 300,000 clones, with about 84% occurring only once. The sequence derives from a woman aged 45-59 years with acute or convalescent COVID-19. Sequencing used peripheral blood.

The CDR3 region has the DNA TGTGCCAGCAGCTTAACTGGCAGGGCTCCCCAAGAGACCCAGTACTTC. Residues: CASSLTGRAPQETQYF. The V and J genes are TRBV7-3 and TRBJ2-5; maybe TRBD1 (5 bases). The V gene lost 0 bases and the J gene lost 1 base, with 12 bases spanning the gap. Germline V gives CDR1 SGHTA, CDR2 FQGTGA. CDR3 length: 16 residues.